This TCR beta chain was obtained from a study of T cell repertoires in cytomegalovirus infection. For the study at large: Carrying CMV and the relevant HLA type showed in public TCR beta signatures.

Germline CDR1 SGHKS, CDR2 YYEKEE (reference sequence). The CDR3 totals 15 residues. The ends lost 0 bases at V and 8 bases at J; junction bases unmatched: 3. Via MiXCR, TCRdb re-called the reads, giving one row per CDR3 protein. The table has under 800,000 distinct CDR3 sequences, 20% to 25% seen once; the top ten hold roughly 8%. In this sample, this clonotype turned up a few times. The J gene is TRBJ1-6, the V gene TRBV5-5; 9 positions agree with TRBD1. The material sequenced was CD8+ T cells from PBMCs. The receptor was isolated from a human donor in good health (CMV status not recorded). Some clones in this sample may be carry-over from other donors' samples. This CDR3 is CASSLGDRGDSPLHF. The CDR3 DNA follows: TGTGCCAGCAGCTTGGGAGACAGGGGGGATTCACCCCTCCACTTT. Complete variable domain (other parts from reference TRBV5-5 and TRBJ1-6): DAGVTQSPTHLIKTRGQQVTLRCSPISGHKSVSWYQQVLGQGPQFIFQYYEKEERGRGNFPDRFSARQFPNYSSELNVNALLLGDSALYLCASSLGDRGDSPLHFGNGTRLTVT.